The 11 T cell receptor beta chains below were found in one sample sequenced in a study of spatial heterogeneity in lung cancer. TCRdb reprocessed the 5' RACE reads via MiXCR and lists one record per CDR3 protein. This table holds under 11,000 distinct CDR3 sequences, less than 4% found once. The time point: sample taken at primary tumor resection. From tumor, nontumor lung or frozen PBMC, whole RNA was taken unsorted for sequencing. The specimen was PBMCs, collected at surgery. The source of these receptors is a female donor with early-stage non-small cell lung cancer.

This clonotype was observed at least ten times. This beta chain came through as a stray read in a library set up for alpha chains, and its size says little. The genes are TRBV20-1 and TRBJ2-7; D tentatively reads TRBD1 or TRBD2 (5 bases each). V was clipped by 5 bases and J by 5 bases, with 13 bases between them. CDR3 length: 12 residues. Germline V CDR1 and CDR2: DFQATT, SNEGSKA (reference sequence). CDR3 sequence: CSAFGGLNEQYF. The CDR3 DNA sequence: TGCAGTGCTTTTGGGGGTCTAAACGAGCAGTACTTC.

In its sample, this clonotype was seen many times. A library prepared for alpha chains yielded this beta chain as an off-target read; its size is of little meaning. The CDR3 sequence is CASTPGGINTGELFF. The CDR3, as DNA: TGTGCCAGTACCCCTGGCGGCATCAACACCGGGGAGCTGTTTTTT. This chain connects TRBV19 to TRBJ2-2; no reliable D call. Trimming cost V 7 bases and J 2 bases, with 14 bases left between them. CDR1 is LNHDA, CDR2 SQIVND, per germline (reference sequence). This CDR3 has 15 amino acids. Combining the CDR3 with reference TRBV19 and TRBJ2-2 gives the whole variable domain DGGITQSPKYLFRKEGQNVTLSCEQNLNHDAMYWYRQDPGQGLRLIYYSQIVNDFQKGDIAEGYSVSREKKESFPLTVTSAQKNPTAFYLCASTPGGINTGELFFGEGSRLTVL.

The table lists this clonotype with many counts. This beta chain slipped into a library made for alpha chains as a stray read, so its size is not meaningful. This chain joins TRBV25-1 and TRBJ1-2, with D unresolved. This CDR3 has 14 residues. Trimming left V 6 bases short and J 2 bases short, with 13 bases between. The germline CDR1 and CDR2 sequences are MGHDK and SYGVNS. In nucleotides, the CDR3 is TGTGCCAGCAGCCCCCCCAGGCTGAACTATGGCTACACCTTC. It is translated as CASSPPRLNYGYTF.

The table lists this clonotype with many counts. This beta chain was picked up by a library intended for alpha chains and is off target, so its count carries little meaning. The chain has TRBV28 and TRBJ1-6; D is ambiguous. The germline V gene has CDR1 MDHEN and CDR2 SYDVKM. Trimming removed 2 bases from V and 0 bases from J, with 8 bases in between. CDR3 length equals 16 residues. The CDR3 loop reads CASSLIGSSYNSPLHF. CDR3 bases: TGTGCCAGCAGTTTAATCGGGAGCTCCTATAATTCACCCCTCCACTTT. Together with reference TRBV28 and TRBJ1-6, the CDR3 gives the full variable domain: DVKVTQSSRYLVKRTGEKVFLECVQDMDHENMFWYRQDPGLGLRLIYFSYDVKMKEKGDIPEGYSVSREKKERFSLILESASTNQTSMYLCASSLIGSSYNSPLHFGNGTRLTVT.

Turning to this clonotype: Little can be read into the size of this beta chain, an off-target read in a library designed for alpha chains. The genes are TRBV11-2 and TRBJ2-5; D is tentatively TRBD1 or TRBD2 (5 bases each). The ends were cut back, 7 bases at V and 2 bases at J, with 17 bases in the middle. Germline assignment: CDR1 SGHAT and CDR2 FQNNGV. The CDR3 runs to 15 residues. The CDR3 coding sequence is TGTGCCAGCACCCTCTCTGGGACCACTCAAGAGACCCAGTACTTC. It translates to CASTLSGTTQETQYF.

This clonotype was detected ten times or more. The library was designed around alpha chains, so this beta chain is a stray read whose abundance carries little weight. The chain joins TRBV5-1 to TRBJ2-7, with TRBD1 matching 8 bases. The ends lost 3 bases at V and 6 bases at J; junction bases unmatched: 8. The CDR3 covers 14 residues. Germline loops: CDR1 SGHRS, CDR2 YFSETQ. The CDR3 protein is CASSSSGTGGEQYF. DNA for the CDR3: TGCGCCAGCAGCTCGTCCGGGACAGGTGGCGAGCAGTACTTC.

This clonotype was observed at least ten times. The library was prepared for alpha chains; this beta chain is a stray read, so its frequency means little. The chain employs TRBV2 and TRBJ2-7, with D tentatively TRBD2 (5 bases). V was trimmed by 11 bases and J by 2 bases, leaving 13 bases between them. The germline V gene encodes CDR1 SNHLY and CDR2 FYNNEI. The CDR3 spans 12 residues. Here the CDR3 reads CAGGDSPYEQYF. CDR3 bases: TGTGCCGGAGGAGACTCCCCCTACGAGCAGTACTTC.

The table lists this clonotype with many counts. A library made for alpha chains picked up this beta chain off target, so its size means little. The chain has TRBV9 and TRBJ2-5; no clear D gene. CDR1 and CDR2 from the germline V gene are SGDLS and YYNGEE. V was clipped by 0 bases and J by 5 bases, with 8 bases between them. CDR3 size: 13 residues. CDR3 DNA sequence: TGTGCCAGCAGCGTAGGACAACTCGAGACCCAGTACTTC. Translated: CASSVGQLETQYF.

In this sample, this clonotype turned up a few times. This beta chain appears as a stray read in a library generated for alpha chains; its size is not informative. The V call is TRBV10-3, the J call TRBJ2-5; D not certain. The CDR3 has 15 residues. Germline V CDR1 and CDR2: ENHRY, SYGVKD. V was shortened by 3 bases and J by 5 bases, with 16 bases between the two germline ends. The CDR3 protein is CAISDPGLPGETQYF. The CDR3 nucleotides are TGTGCCATCAGTGATCCGGGTCTCCCGGGCGAGACCCAGTACTTC.

Many counts were recorded for this clonotype. This beta chain appears as a stray read in a library generated for alpha chains; its size is not informative. V usage is TRBV7-8 and J usage is TRBJ2-1; 7 bases match TRBD2. The CDR3 length is 14 residues. The V segment lost 7 bases and the J segment 2 bases; nucleotides outside the gene matches: 5. CDR1 and CDR2 from the germline V gene are SGHVS and FQNEAQ. Written as DNA, the CDR3 is TGTGCCAGCAATCTAGCGGACGCCTACAATGAGCAGTTCTTC. This gives the protein CASNLADAYNEQFF.

This clonotype is categorized as medium-sized. Found in a library prepared for alpha chains, this beta chain is an off-target read, and its abundance has little meaning. The rearrangement links TRBV5-1 to TRBJ2-7; D is uncertain. The CDR3 is 15 residues long. V was pared by 4 bases and J by 2 bases, with 16 bases between. The germline V gene encodes CDR1 SGHRS and CDR2 YFSETQ. CDR3 residues: CASSLLPTPTYEQYF. CDR3 nucleotides: TGCGCCAGCAGCCTACTACCGACGCCGACCTACGAGCAGTACTTC.